The clone carrying this T cell receptor beta chain was seen many times. TCRdb reanalysed the 5' RACE reads using MiXCR and keeps one entry per CDR3 protein. The top ten clones hold about 4.4% of a sample with more than 60,000 distinct CDR3 sequences, roughly 15% of them seen once. This sample is drawn from a study of T cells of healthy individuals. Germline V gene lookup returns CDR1 SQVTM and CDR2 ANQGSEA. Unmatched junction bases numbered 3, after V lost 4 bases and J lost 2 bases. CDR3 size: 14 residues. The TCR originated in a human donor in good health. The chain has TRBV29-1 and TRBJ1-5; 9 nucleotides agree with TRBD1. CDR3 sequence: CSVGTGEGNQPQHF. DNA of the CDR3: TGCAGCGTTGGGACAGGGGAAGGCAATCAGCCCCAGCATTTT. The entire variable domain, with the rest obtained from reference TRBV29-1 and TRBJ1-5, is as follows: SAVISQKPSRDICQRGTSLTIQCQVDSQVTMMFWYRQQPGQSLTLIATANQGSEATYESGFVIDKFPISRPNLTFSTLTVSNMSPEDSSIYLCSVGTGEGNQPQHFGDGTRLSIL.